The 31 T cell receptor beta chains listed next were all sequenced from one sample in a study of blood T cell repertoires in COVID-19. Only in-frame clones appear in the TCRdb table, and some are missing; sequencing was by immunoSEQ multiplex PCR. The data contain 180,000 or so clones, 86% of them singletons. Sequencing input: PBMCs or T cells enriched from blood (not recorded which). The receptor source for this set is a man aged 40-49 years with acute COVID-19.

The chain has TRBV7-2 and TRBJ2-5; TRBD1 matches 10 bases. J lost 4 bases, V lost 4 bases, and 12 bases had no gene match. The CDR3 runs 17 residues. CDR1 and CDR2 from the germline V gene are SGHTA and FQGNSA. The CDR3 nucleotides read TGTGCCAGCAGCTCCAGGGCCCGGGACAGGGGTATAGAGACCCAGTACTTC. Protein sequence: CASSSRARDRGIETQYF.

This chain links TRBV9 with TRBJ1-5, with 9 bases aligning to TRBD1. Germline-derived CDR1 and CDR2 are SGDLS and YYNGEE. V shed 3 bases, J shed 7 bases, and the junction held 8 bases outside the gene matches. The CDR3 has 15 amino acids. CDR3 nucleotides: TGTGCCAGCAGCGGAGGGGGACAGGGCTGGCAGCCCCAGCATTTT. Translated, it gives CASSGGGQGWQPQHF.

The chain uses TRBV18 and TRBJ2-2; 7 bases match TRBD1. Germline V CDR1 and CDR2: KGHSH, LQKENI. The junction had 9 bases not matched to a gene; V was cut back by 5 bases and J by 0 bases. This CDR3 comprises 17 residues. CDR3 loop: CASSTDRDRANTGELFF. In DNA, the CDR3 is TGTGCCAGCTCAACTGACAGGGATCGAGCGAACACCGGGGAGCTGTTTTTT.

This clone was seen only once. The chain links TRBV15 to TRBJ2-7, with 10 bases matching TRBD1. The CDR3 extends over 16 amino acids. V lost 1 base, J lost 1 base, and 4 bases stayed unmatched. Germline V gene lookup returns CDR1 LNHNV and CDR2 YYDKDF (reference sequence). CDR3 in DNA: TGTGCCACCAGCAGAGCGGGGGGACAGGGGTCCTACGAGCAGTACTTC. It codes for CATSRAGGQGSYEQYF.

V gene TRBV27 combines with J gene TRBJ2-2; the match to TRBD2 covers 11 bases. V lost 2 bases and J lost 7; bases outside the gene matches: 6. The CDR3 is 16 residues long. Per the germline V gene, CDR1 is MNHEY and CDR2 is SMNVEV (reference sequence). CDR3 sequence (DNA): TGTGCCAGCAGTTTACCCACTAGCGGGAGAGTCGGGGAGCTGTTTTTT. Its translation is CASSLPTSGRVGELFF.

This chain joins TRBV5-6 and TRBJ1-4; D unclear. Germline V gene data show CDR1 as SGHDT and CDR2 as YYEEEE. V lost 0 bases and J lost 8, with 8 bases in between. This CDR3 contains 13 residues. The CDR3 DNA reads TGTGCCAGCAGCTTGGGGGCGTCCGAAAAACTGTTTTTT. Its protein product is CASSLGASEKLFF.

The genes are TRBV28 and TRBJ2-2; TRBD2 might be the D (6 bases). Germline-derived CDR1 and CDR2 are MDHEN and SYDVKM. Trimming removed 6 bases at V and 4 bases at J, with 15 bases between. The CDR3 loop spans 15 amino acids. The CDR3 here is CASRLLLASTGELFF. The CDR3 DNA reads TGTGCCAGCAGGCTCCTTCTAGCGAGCACCGGGGAGCTGTTTTTT.

The V call is TRBV7-8, the J call TRBJ2-7; possibly TRBD2 for D (6 bases). Germline V gives CDR1 SGHVS, CDR2 FQNEAQ. Deletions cut 2 bases from V and 6 bases from J, with 14 bases between. There are 14 residues in the CDR3. CDR3 DNA sequence: TGTGCCAGCAGCTTACCGGCGGAGGGCAGCGAGCAGTACTTC. It specifies CASSLPAEGSEQYF.

As concerns this clone: This sample also contains other DNA sequences that code for the same CDR3. The V gene is TRBV9, the J gene TRBJ1-1; maybe TRBD1 (5 bases). The CDR3 is made up of 14 amino acids. V was cut by 0 bases and J by 1 base, with 7 bases left in between. The V gene's germline CDR1 is SGDLS and CDR2 YYNGEE. CDR3 DNA: TGTGCCAGCAGCGTAGGCAGGGAGAACACTGAAGCTTTCTTT. It yields the protein CASSVGRENTEAFF.

The chain joins TRBV9 to TRBJ1-2; the match to TRBD1 covers 7 bases. This CDR3 contains 13 residues. CDR1 is SGDLS, CDR2 YYNGEE, per germline. The V and J ends lost 2 bases and 4 bases, in that order; junction bases with no gene match: 2. CDR3 region: CASSVDRAYGYTF. CDR3 DNA sequence: TGTGCCAGCAGCGTCGACAGGGCCTATGGCTACACCTTC.

The chain uses TRBV28 and TRBJ1-1; D ambiguous. Germline lookup yields CDR1 MDHEN and CDR2 SYDVKM. The CDR3 runs 17 residues. V lost 8 bases to trimming and J lost 3 bases, with 25 bases between them. This chain's CDR3 is CASPPSSSANGDTEAFF. The CDR3 DNA reads as TGTGCCAGCCCCCCCTCCTCATCGGCGAACGGGGACACTGAAGCTTTCTTT.

The chain uses TRBV5-6 and TRBJ1-5; unclear D gene. CDR1 is SGHDT, CDR2 YYEEEE, per germline. The CDR3 loop spans 16 amino acids. V was clipped by 5 bases and J by 2 bases, with 17 bases between them. The CDR3: CASRLSAWRGNQPQHF. Here the CDR3 DNA reads TGTGCCAGCAGGCTCAGCGCTTGGAGGGGCAATCAGCCCCAGCATTTT.

The gene calls are TRBV9 and TRBJ2-1; D is undetermined. V lost 1 base and J 3 bases, leaving 8 bases between the germline ends. The CDR3 spans 14 residues. Germline V gene sequence: CDR1 SGDLS, CDR2 YYNGEE. The CDR3 nucleotides are TGTGCCAGCAGCGTAACCCCCGGCTACAATGAGCAGTTCTTC. This translates into CASSVTPGYNEQFF. Together with reference TRBV9 and TRBJ2-1, the CDR3 gives the full variable domain: DSGVTQTPKHLITATGQRVTLRCSPRSGDLSVYWYQQSLDQGLQFLIQYYNGEERAKGNILERFSAQQFPDLHSELNLSSLELGDSALYFCASSVTPGYNEQFFGPGTRLTVL.

The chain is built from TRBV6-1 and TRBJ2-1; D is unclear. V gave up 3 bases and J gave up 0 bases, with 9 bases separating them. CDR1 MNHNS and CDR2 SASEGT come from the germline V gene. The CDR3 is 15 residues long. The CDR3 bases are TGTGCCAGCAGTGAGGCGGTGAGCTCCTACAATGAGCAGTTCTTC. Its protein product is CASSEAVSSYNEQFF.

This clone was observed a single time. For the CDR3, the DNA is TGTGCCAGCAGTGAAGGGCAATCCCCTGATTCACCCCTCCACTTT. This encodes CASSEGQSPDSPLHF. The chain uses TRBV6-1 and TRBJ1-6; no definite D call. CDR1 and CDR2 from the germline V gene are MNHNS and SASEGT. The germline V and J ends were trimmed by 1 base and 8 bases, with 12 bases remaining between them. The CDR3 runs 15 residues.

V usage is TRBV6-5 and J usage is TRBJ2-1, with D hard to call. There are 11 residues in the CDR3. Trimming left V 6 bases short and J 7 bases short, with 7 bases between. Germline CDR1 reads MNHEY; CDR2 reads SVGAGI. The CDR3 bases are TGTGCCAGCAGCTCCCTTAATGAGCAGTTCTTC. The encoded protein is CASSSLNEQFF.

This clone was observed a handful of times. The chain combines TRBV7-2 with TRBJ1-5; D remains unclear. This CDR3 spans 15 amino acids. Trimming pared 2 bases from V and 5 bases from J, leaving 13 bases between. In germline, CDR1 is SGHTA, CDR2 FQGNSA. The CDR3 sequence: CASSLYLRGDQPQHF. The CDR3 nucleotides are TGTGCCAGCAGCTTATACCTTCGGGGAGATCAGCCCCAGCATTTT.

CDR3 DNA: TGCGCCAGCAGCCCCGGGACAAACCTCTACTATGGCTACACCTTC. Protein: CASSPGTNLYYGYTF. The chain carries TRBV5-1 and TRBJ1-2; a possible D gene is TRBD1 (6 bases). V lost 4 bases and J 3 bases, leaving 16 bases between the germline ends. CDR3 length: 15 amino acids. Germline V CDR1 and CDR2: SGHRS, YFSETQ.

This chain joins TRBV2 and TRBJ2-1; 13 bases line up with TRBD2. Germline CDR1 reads SNHLY; CDR2 reads FYNNEI. Germline trimming cut 0 bases from V and 9 bases from J; bases unmatched to any gene: 8. The CDR3 is made up of 17 amino acids. CDR3: CASSEARTSGRGSEQFF. CDR3 sequence (DNA): TGTGCCAGCAGTGAAGCCCGGACTAGCGGGAGAGGTAGTGAGCAGTTCTTC.

The CDR3: CASSPRGGGTTEAFF. The CDR3 nucleotides are TGTGCCAGCAGTCCCCGGGGGGGTGGGACCACTGAAGCTTTCTTT. The chain joins TRBV5-4 to TRBJ1-1; D perhaps matches TRBD1 (5 bases). Germline V lookup: CDR1 SGHNT, CDR2 YYREEE (reference sequence). The CDR3 is 15 amino acids. Trimming cost V 5 bases and J 4 bases, with 18 bases left between them.

This chain connects TRBV27 to TRBJ1-5; D ambiguous. The CDR3 has 14 residues. CDR1 and CDR2 (germline): MNHEY, SMNVEV (reference sequence). Between the trimmed V and J ends, which lost 5 bases and 3 bases, there was a span of 11 bases. As DNA, the CDR3 is TGTGCCAGCAGTCATGGGCTCGACAATCAGCCCCAGCATTTT. Protein: CASSHGLDNQPQHF.

The V call is TRBV12-3 or TRBV12-4, the J call TRBJ1-2; D is perhaps TRBD1 (6 bases). This CDR3 region has 12 residues. Trimming left V 6 bases short and J 6 bases short, with 11 bases between. CDR3 bases: TGTGCCAGCAGCACAGGGTGGAATGGCTACACCTTC. It is translated as CASSTGWNGYTF.

The chain is built from TRBV27 and TRBJ1-2, with D unresolved. Trimming pared 2 bases from V and 4 bases from J, leaving 11 bases between. This CDR3 is 14 amino acids long. Germline CDR1 and CDR2: MNHEY and SMNVEV (reference sequence). The chain's CDR3 is CASSLGGFPYGYTF. The CDR3 nucleotides are TGTGCCAGCAGTTTAGGAGGGTTTCCCTATGGCTACACCTTC.

A word on this clone: The same CDR3 is also encoded by other DNA sequences in this sample. The chain is built from TRBV4-1 and TRBJ1-5; D perhaps matches TRBD1 (6 bases). Between the trimmed V and J ends, which lost 4 bases and 2 bases, there was a span of 9 bases. The CDR3 runs to 14 residues. Germline lookup yields CDR1 MGHRA and CDR2 YSYEKL. The CDR3 reads CASSLRQGNQPQHF. CDR3 DNA: TGCGCCAGCAGCCTCCGACAGGGCAATCAGCCCCAGCATTTT.

The J gene is TRBJ2-5, the V gene TRBV28; the D gene is possibly TRBD2 (5 bases). The V gene lost 11 bases and the J gene lost 5 bases, with 12 bases spanning the gap. The germline V gene has CDR1 MDHEN and CDR2 SYDVKM. The CDR3 has 11 residues. The chain's CDR3 is CAAERRETQYF. The CDR3 coding sequence is TGTGCCGCGGAAAGGAGGGAGACCCAGTACTTC.

The J gene is TRBJ2-1, the V gene TRBV18, with TRBD2 matching over 13 bases. Trimming removed 6 bases from V and 11 bases from J; junction bases left unmatched: 4. This CDR3 has 13 amino acids. Germline assignment: CDR1 KGHSH and CDR2 LQKENI. The DNA of the CDR3 is TGTGCCAGCTCCCAGGGACTAGCGGGAAAGCAGTTCTTC. The encoded protein is CASSQGLAGKQFF.

This clone is a singleton in its sample. The CDR3 DNA reads as TGTGCCAGCATTGGAGTAGCGTCCACAGATACGCAGTATTTT. The encoded protein is CASIGVASTDTQYF. J is TRBJ2-3 and V is TRBV6-5; a weak D match, TRBD2 (5 bases). Trimming left V 7 bases short and J 2 bases short, with 13 bases between. Germline loops: CDR1 MNHEY, CDR2 SVGAGI. The CDR3 sequence is 14 residues long.

J is TRBJ2-1 and V is TRBV6-5, with 9 bases that match TRBD2. This CDR3 contains 15 residues. The ends lost 10 bases at V and 1 base at J; junction bases unmatched: 8. CDR1 MNHEY and CDR2 SVGAGI come from the germline V gene. The CDR3 DNA reads TGTGCCACCGCAAGACTAGCGGAGTCCTACAATGAGCAGTTCTTC. Residues: CATARLAESYNEQFF.

The J gene is TRBJ2-1, the V gene TRBV9, with D possibly being TRBD1 (5 bases). V lost 2 bases and J lost 2, with 11 bases in between. The CDR3 loop spans 15 amino acids. Germline V gene sequence: CDR1 SGDLS, CDR2 YYNGEE. The CDR3 sequence: CASSVGHPTYNEQFF. Here the CDR3 DNA reads TGTGCCAGCAGCGTCGGACACCCTACCTACAATGAGCAGTTCTTC.

The chain combines TRBV6-5 with TRBJ1-1; 8 nucleotides align to TRBD1. Germline V lookup: CDR1 MNHEY, CDR2 SVGAGI. This CDR3 region has 15 residues. V gave up 2 bases and J gave up 0 bases; unmatched junction bases: 2. The CDR3 sequence: CASSYQGAVNTEAFF. CDR3 DNA sequence: TGTGCCAGCAGTTACCAGGGGGCGGTGAACACTGAAGCTTTCTTT.

The V gene is TRBV18, the J gene TRBJ2-3; D gene uncertain. CDR1 and CDR2 from the germline V gene are KGHSH and LQKENI. The V end was cut by 4 bases, the J end by 3 bases, with 11 bases between. The CDR3 runs 14 residues. The CDR3 DNA is TGTGCCAGCTCACAAGTAGTCGCGACAGATACGCAGTATTTT. It codes for CASSQVVATDTQYF. The whole variable domain, remainder taken from reference TRBV18 and TRBJ2-3, is NAGVMQNPRHLVRRRGQEARLRCSPMKGHSHVYWYRQLPEEGLKFMVYLQKENIIDESGMPKERFSAEFPKEGPSILRIQQVVRGDSAAYFCASSQVVATDTQYFGPGTRLTVL.